This TCR beta chain was sequenced during a study of spatial heterogeneity in lung cancer. Study-wide results and caveats: Detection of ubiquitous tumor TCRs in blood was higher at resection than follow-up.

Sample time point: sample taken at primary tumor resection. Extraction of whole RNA from tumor, nontumor lung or frozen PBMC preceded unsorted sequencing. Samples were donated by 72 untreated early-stage non-small cell lung cancer patients. This clonotype appeared many times. No antigen is known for it. Individual TCR cDNA molecules each bore their own unique molecular identifier. TCRdb reprocessed the 5' RACE reads with MiXCR, giving one entry per CDR3 protein. The data contain about 92,000 distinct CDR3 sequences, roughly 12% of them seen just once; the ten biggest clones take up over 40%. The length of the CDR3 is 14 residues. From germline, CDR1 is SGHDN and CDR2 FVKESK. V was cut by 4 bases and J by 0 bases, with 7 bases left in between.

V and J are TRBV14 and TRBJ2-1; tentative D call: TRBD2 (5 bases). Here the sequenced sample was PBMCs, taken at surgery. This TCR was recovered from a male donor with early-stage non-small cell lung cancer. This chain's CDR3 is CASSLRGSYNEQFF. The CDR3 nucleotides read TGTGCCAGCAGCCTCCGGGGCTCCTACAATGAGCAGTTCTTC.